The text below deals with one T cell receptor beta chain. Original analysis: Reference gene primers were amplified, and this amplification served to estimate nucleated cell counts. Clones were sequenced by immunoSEQ multiplex PCR, and TCRdb holds only the in-frame ones, with some missing. V, J and clone size are taken as reported in that table, and D and trimming were inferred from the DNA itself. Among about 180,000 clones listed, roughly nine tenths were seen once. This sample was taken from a study of blood T cell repertoires in COVID-19. In the study overall: Samples of COVID-19 (acute and convalescent) were obtained from the United States, Italy and Spain.

V dropped 2 bases and J dropped 6 bases, with 18 bases sitting between them. Germline CDR1 SGHDT, CDR2 YYEEEE. The CDR3 sequence is 16 residues long. Sequencing input: peripheral blood. The rearrangement uses TRBV5-6 and TRBJ1-5; tentative D call: TRBD1 (5 bases). The TCR was taken from a man aged 70 or older with active or convalescent COVID-19. The CDR3 DNA reads as TGTGCCAGCAGCTTTATCCTGGGGGGGGTGGTTCAGCCCCAGCATTTT. It is translated as CASSFILGGVVQPQHF.